The 25 T cell receptor beta chains below were found in one sample sequenced in a study of cytomegalovirus exposure and HLA in healthy donors. It was with 60 Vbeta and 13 Jbeta primers that the PCR ran. Here immunoSEQ multiplex PCR was the method, and the copy in TCRdb shows in-frame clones only, minus some. The sample lists 60,000 to 75,000 clones; 65% to 80% were seen once. The sequenced sample consisted of PBMCs. The receptors originated from a woman aged 25 to 39 in good health and CMV-seronegative.

This chain uses TRBV7-9 with TRBJ2-5; D is possibly TRBD1 (5 bases). Germline V gene sequence: CDR1 SEHNR, CDR2 FQNEAQ (reference sequence). CDR3 length: 15 residues. Trimming took off 1 base at V and 2 bases at J, with 11 bases between the two ends. The CDR3 coding sequence is TGTGCCAGCAGCTTAGGGGGCAGAGTTCAAGAGACCCAGTACTTC. This codes for CASSLGGRVQETQYF.

The rearrangement uses TRBV10-2 and TRBJ1-1, with TRBD1 matching over 7 bases. This CDR3 contains 12 residues. Per germline, CDR1 WSHSY and CDR2 SAAADI. J lost 2 bases, V lost 9 bases, and 3 bases had no gene match. This CDR3 is CARRGGNTEAFF. The CDR3 DNA is TGCGCCAGGAGAGGGGGCAACACTGAAGCTTTCTTT.

This clone was found a few times. The CDR3 is CAWSASSGGAYEQYF. CDR3 in DNA: TGTGCCTGGAGTGCCTCTAGCGGGGGGGCCTACGAGCAGTACTTC. J is TRBJ2-7 and V is TRBV30; TRBD2 matches at 12 bases. From germline, CDR1 is GTSNPN and CDR2 SVGIG (reference sequence). J was trimmed by 2 bases and V by 1 base; bases with no gene match: 3. The length of the CDR3 is 15 residues.

The rearrangement uses TRBV19 and TRBJ1-5; D not resolved. The CDR3 runs to 15 residues. Trimming removed 6 bases at V and 0 bases at J, with 12 bases between. Germline-derived CDR1 and CDR2 are LNHDA and SQIVND (reference sequence). The CDR3 sequence: CASSMEGYSNQPQHF. The CDR3 DNA follows: TGTGCCAGTAGCATGGAGGGATATAGCAATCAGCCCCAGCATTTT.

V gene TRBV7-2 combines with J gene TRBJ1-1, with 7 bases identical to TRBD1. The junction had 5 bases not matched to a gene; V was cut back by 0 bases and J by 4 bases. This CDR3 contains 15 residues. The germline V gene has CDR1 SGHTA and CDR2 FQGNSA. The DNA of the CDR3 is TGTGCCAGCAGCTTAGCGCAGGGGGTGGGCACTGAAGCTTTCTTT. This sequence encodes CASSLAQGVGTEAFF.

V gene TRBV6-5 combines with J gene TRBJ1-6; D is ambiguous. The CDR3 has 15 amino acids. Germline assignment: CDR1 MNHEY and CDR2 SVGAGI. Deletions cut 4 bases from V and 8 bases from J, with 15 bases between. The CDR3 spells CASSFSSRVYSPLHF. The CDR3 region has the DNA TGTGCCAGCAGTTTCTCTTCCCGGGTTTATTCACCCCTCCACTTT.

The chain couples TRBV7-2 to TRBJ2-1; D perhaps matches TRBD1 (6 bases). This CDR3 comprises 15 residues. The ends were cut back, 2 bases at V and 10 bases at J, with 18 bases in the middle. Germline CDR1 reads SGHTA; CDR2 reads FQGNSA. The CDR3 spells CASSLTDSREREQFF. As DNA, the CDR3 is TGTGCCAGCAGCTTAACGGACAGTAGGGAACGGGAGCAGTTCTTC.

This chain joins TRBV7-2 and TRBJ1-4; 11 bases line up with TRBD1. The V and J ends lost 1 base and 7 bases, in that order; junction bases with no gene match: 2. Germline CDR1 SGHTA, CDR2 FQGNSA. This CDR3 region has 15 residues. The chain's CDR3 is CASSLVGTGGEKLFF. The CDR3 DNA reads TGTGCCAGCAGCTTAGTTGGGACAGGGGGTGAAAAACTGTTTTTT. The full variable domain, with the rest looked up from reference TRBV7-2 and TRBJ1-4, is GAGVSQSPSNKVTEKGKDVELRCDPISGHTALYWYRQSLGQGLEFLIYFQGNSAPDKSGLPSDRFSAERTGGSVSTLTIQRTQQEDSAVYLCASSLVGTGGEKLFFGSGTQLSVL.

V usage is TRBV2 and J usage is TRBJ1-2; 7 bases are shared with TRBD1. Trimming took 6 bases from V and 1 from J; bases not matched to a gene: 5. Germline CDR1 and CDR2: SNHLY and FYNNEI. The CDR3 runs to 14 residues. CDR3 coding DNA: TGTGCCAGCAGAACAGGGGCAGTTAACTATGGCTACACCTTC. Protein product: CASRTGAVNYGYTF.

The chain uses TRBV30 and TRBJ2-2, with 7 bases identical to TRBD1. The ends lost 2 bases at V and 5 bases at J; junction bases unmatched: 8. This CDR3 has 15 amino acids. CDR1 and CDR2 from the germline V gene are GTSNPN and SVGIG (reference sequence). The CDR3 bases are TGTGCCTGGAGTAGAGGGACAGCTCCAACCGGGGAGCTGTTTTTT. This encodes CAWSRGTAPTGELFF. Together with reference TRBV30 and TRBJ2-2, the CDR3 gives the full variable domain: SQTIHQWPATLVQPVGSPLSLECTVEGTSNPNLYWYRQAAGRGLQLLFYSVGIGQISSEVPQNLSASRPQDRQFILSSKKLLLSDSGFYLCAWSRGTAPTGELFFGEGSRLTVL.

V gene TRBV6-5 combines with J gene TRBJ2-7, with 11 bases fitting TRBD1. Germline V gene sequence: CDR1 MNHEY, CDR2 SVGAGI. After removal of 0 bases from V and 6 bases from J, the junction contained 4 bases not matched to a gene. CDR3 length: 15 amino acids. As DNA, the CDR3 is TGTGCCAGCAGTTACTCCGGACAGGGGGCGGCCGAGCAGTACTTC. This encodes CASSYSGQGAAEQYF.

The V and J genes are TRBV18 and TRBJ1-2; D is possibly TRBD1 (5 bases). The CDR3 loop spans 14 amino acids. Germline assignment: CDR1 KGHSH and CDR2 LQKENI. The V and J ends lost 3 bases and 5 bases respectively, with 13 bases between them. CDR3 coding DNA: TGTGCCAGCTCACCGGCACAGGTTGGTTATGGCTACACCTTC. Amino acid sequence: CASSPAQVGYGYTF.

This clone is classed as medium-sized. The chain has TRBV7-6 and TRBJ2-2, with 11 bases aligning to TRBD2. V shed 4 bases and J 6 bases; nucleotides not matched to a gene: 4. In germline, CDR1 is SGHVS, CDR2 FNYEAQ. The CDR3 sequence is 15 residues long. The CDR3 bases are TGTGCCAGCAGCTCCAGTAGCGGGGGGGCCGGGGAGCTGTTTTTT. It codes for CASSSSSGGAGELFF.

This sequence joins TRBV2 and TRBJ2-5, with 16 bases lining up with TRBD2. Germline trimming cut 9 bases from V and 5 bases from J; bases unmatched to any gene: 9. The V gene's germline CDR1 is SNHLY and CDR2 FYNNEI. The CDR3 has 16 amino acids. The CDR3 here is CARGLAGGPSGETQYF. The CDR3 nucleotides read TGTGCCAGGGGACTAGCGGGGGGGCCATCGGGGGAGACCCAGTACTTC.

The V gene is TRBV7-2, the J gene TRBJ2-1; D is ambiguous. CDR3 length equals 13 residues. The V end was cut by 10 bases, the J end by 4 bases, with 14 bases between. Germline CDR1 and CDR2: SGHTA and FQGNSA. For the CDR3, the DNA is TGTGCCAAAAAGGAATACGGGTACAATGAGCAGTTCTTC. This codes for CAKKEYGYNEQFF. The full variable domain, rest sourced from reference TRBV7-2 and TRBJ2-1, is GAGVSQSPSNKVTEKGKDVELRCDPISGHTALYWYRQSLGQGLEFLIYFQGNSAPDKSGLPSDRFSAERTGGSVSTLTIQRTQQEDSAVYLCAKKEYGYNEQFFGPGTRLTVL.

This chain links TRBV5-4 with TRBJ2-1; 11 bases match TRBD2. V lost 3 bases to trimming and J lost 9 bases; unmatched junction nucleotides: 8. Germline-derived CDR1 and CDR2 are SGHNT and YYREEE (reference sequence). CDR3 length equals 15 residues. The chain's CDR3 is CASSSGTSGVGEQFF. DNA of the CDR3: TGTGCCAGCAGCTCGGGGACTAGCGGAGTGGGTGAGCAGTTCTTC.

The chain uses TRBV29-1 and TRBJ1-5, with a weak D call TRBD1 (5 bases). The CDR3 is made up of 13 amino acids. Germline loops: CDR1 SQVTM, CDR2 ANQGSEA. Trimming left V 2 bases short and J 4 bases short, with 9 bases between. CDR3 DNA sequence: TGCAGCGTTGAAACAGGTCGGAATCAGCCCCAGCATTTT. Amino acid sequence: CSVETGRNQPQHF.

Comments on this clone: At one end, the junction sequence differs from germline, possibly due to a read error. The CDR3 nucleotides read TGTGCCAGCAGTTACTCAGGCGGCTCTAACTATGGCTACATCTTC. Its protein product is CASSYSGGSNYGYIF. V is TRBV6-6 and J is TRBJ1-2; D gene unclear. The CDR3 length is 15 residues. The germline V gene encodes CDR1 MNHNY and CDR2 SVGAGI (reference sequence).

The rearrangement links TRBV2 to TRBJ2-1, with 11 bases identical to TRBD2. V was clipped by 10 bases and J by 5 bases; unmatched bases: 10. The CDR3 spans 15 residues. From germline, CDR1 is SNHLY and CDR2 FYNNEI. As DNA, the CDR3 is TGTGCCACCACACTACTAGCGGGGGAACACAATGAGCAGTTCTTC. Protein product: CATTLLAGEHNEQFF.

In its sample, this clone was seen once. The CDR3 bases are TGTGCCAGCAGCTTAGTAGCGGGGGAAGGGACCGGGGAGCTGTTTTTT. It yields the protein CASSLVAGEGTGELFF. The V gene is TRBV7-2, the J gene TRBJ2-2; 9 bases align to TRBD2. Germline V gene sequence: CDR1 SGHTA, CDR2 FQGNSA. The V segment lost 1 base and the J segment 5 bases; nucleotides outside the gene matches: 5. This CDR3 comprises 16 residues.

The J gene is TRBJ1-1, the V gene TRBV30; 7 nucleotides align to TRBD1. After removal of 4 bases from V and 3 bases from J, the junction contained 8 bases not matched to a gene. Germline-derived CDR1 and CDR2 are GTSNPN and SVGIG (reference sequence). CDR3 length: 14 residues. This chain's CDR3 is CAWITGAGDTEAFF. CDR3 nucleotide sequence: TGTGCCTGGATTACAGGGGCCGGAGACACTGAAGCTTTCTTT.

This clone was counted a few times. This chain connects TRBV30 to TRBJ1-5; a possible D gene is TRBD1 (5 bases). Germline CDR1 and CDR2: GTSNPN and SVGIG (reference sequence). The CDR3 totals 14 residues. The ends were cut back, 0 bases at V and 7 bases at J, with 13 bases in the middle. CDR3 bases: TGTGCCTGGAGTGTACTGGGGGGAGGGCAGCCCCAGCATTTT. Residues: CAWSVLGGGQPQHF.

The chain links TRBV19 to TRBJ2-3; 7 nucleotides align to TRBD2. Germline V lookup: CDR1 LNHDA, CDR2 SQIVND (reference sequence). V shed 1 base and J 1 base; nucleotides not matched to a gene: 17. The CDR3 is 20 residues long. The chain's CDR3 is CASSIVGILLSGARTDTQYF. As DNA, the CDR3 is TGTGCCAGTAGTATAGTCGGGATACTCCTAAGCGGGGCCCGCACAGATACGCAGTATTTT.

V and J are TRBV5-4 and TRBJ2-3, with TRBD2 identical over 10 bases. Germline V gives CDR1 SGHNT, CDR2 YYREEE (reference sequence). The CDR3 loop spans 15 amino acids. V lost 3 bases and J lost 4; bases outside the gene matches: 5. Here the CDR3 DNA reads TGTGCCAGCAGCTGGACTAGCGGTGGGCCAGATACGCAGTATTTT. Residues: CASSWTSGGPDTQYF.

The rearrangement uses TRBV18 and TRBJ2-4; 10 positions agree with TRBD1. CDR3 size: 17 residues. V was clipped by 0 bases and J by 1 base; unmatched bases: 3. Germline values: CDR1 KGHSH, CDR2 LQKENI. The CDR3 DNA is TGTGCCAGCTCACCACCGCCGGGACAGGGGGCCAAAAACATTCAGTACTTC. Protein sequence: CASSPPPGQGAKNIQYF.